A selection of T cell receptor beta chains follows, all from one sample in a study of early T cells in non-severe SARS-CoV-2 infection. TCRdb ran MiXCR on the 5' RACE reads and lists one entry per CDR3 protein. This table holds roughly 45,000 distinct CDR3 sequences, about 6.2% found once. The specimen comprised whole blood, sampled at baseline. These receptors all stem from an adult who was a healthcare worker with PCR-confirmed SARS-CoV-2 infection or an uninfected control (not recorded which). Each CDR3 is given with its conserved first and last residue. Each record gives: CDR3 DNA, CDR3 protein, J gene, D gene, V gene, clone size. D genes are given only for firm matches. Where a row states a size, it is once, few, many or the class of an expanded clone; other rows omit it.

TGTGCCAGCAGCCAAGCGGAGGGGAATCAGCCCCAGCATTTT CASSQAEGNQPQHF TRBJ1-5 NA TRBV3-1 NA
TGTGCCAGCAGCGCGCGACTAGCGACCTACACAGATACGCAGTATTTT CASSARLATYTDTQYF TRBJ2-3 TRBD2 TRBV3-1 NA
TGTGCCAGCAGCCAGCAGGGGGGGGAGGAAAAACTGTTTTTT CASSQQGGEEKLFF TRBJ1-4 TRBD1 TRBV5-4 NA
TGTGCCTCCACCGGGACAGCGAACACTGAAGCTTTCTTT CASTGTANTEAFF TRBJ1-1 TRBD1 TRBV10-3 NA
TGCAGTGCTAGTTCCGCTAGCGGGAGGTTTTCCTACAATGAGCAGTTCTTC CSASSASGRFSYNEQFF TRBJ2-1 TRBD2 TRBV20-1 many
TGTGCCAGCAGCCACAACACAGATACGCAGTATTTT CASSHNTDTQYF TRBJ2-3 NA TRBV12-3/TRBV12-4 few
TGTGCCAGCAGTTTCGGGCGGAATAGTTACTACAATGAGCAGTTCTTC CASSFGRNSYYNEQFF TRBJ2-1 NA TRBV28 many
TGTGCCAGCAGCTCCCCTCAGGGGGACCACGAGCAGTACTTC CASSSPQGDHEQYF TRBJ2-7 TRBD1 TRBV7-9 many
TGTGCTAGTGGGCAGGGGGCGGCCGGGGAGCTGTTTTTT CASGQGAAGELFF TRBJ2-2 TRBD1 TRBV12-5 few
TGTGCCAGCAGCGTAGAGCCGGGATGGGATGAAAAACTGTTTTTT CASSVEPGWDEKLFF TRBJ1-4 NA TRBV9 NA
TGTGCCATCAGTGAGGCTCTCCAAAGTGGGGGAGAGACCCAGTACTTC CAISEALQSGGETQYF TRBJ2-5 NA TRBV10-3 NA
TGCGCCAGCCGGGGCAGGGAAGAGACCCAGTACTTC CASRGREETQYF TRBJ2-5 NA TRBV4-1 NA
TGCGCCAGCAGCTTGGGACTACTGGGGAACAATGAGCAGTTCTTC CASSLGLLGNNEQFF TRBJ2-1 NA TRBV5-1 few
TGTGCCAGCAGCCAATCCTTTAAAGATACGCAGTATTTT CASSQSFKDTQYF TRBJ2-3 NA TRBV3-1 many
TGTGCCAGCAGCGCCCTCGACAATCTTAACTATGGCTACACCTTC CASSALDNLNYGYTF TRBJ1-2 NA TRBV12-3/TRBV12-4 many
TGTGCCAGCAGCCCAAGCGGGAGAAGAACTGAAGCTTTCTTT CASSPSGRRTEAFF TRBJ1-1 NA TRBV11-3 NA
TGTGCCACCAGCCCGCCGGGACAGGGAGGATTGGAGACCCAGTACTTC CATSPPGQGGLETQYF TRBJ2-5 TRBD1 TRBV15 NA
TGCGCCAGCAGTCGCACAGGGGGCATTACTGAAGCTTTCTTT CASSRTGGITEAFF TRBJ1-1 TRBD1 TRBV5-1 NA
TGTGCCAGCAGACCTAGCGGGAGGGGAGAGACCCAGTACTTC CASRPSGRGETQYF TRBJ2-5 TRBD2 TRBV28 many
TGTGCCAGCTCACCAGGGGGCCCTGAGCCCCAGCATTTT CASSPGGPEPQHF TRBJ1-5 NA TRBV18 many
TGTGCCAGCAGCCATTACTCTCACAGGGGGCTGGTTAGAAACGTCACTGAAGCTTTCTTT CASSHYSHRGLVRNVTEAFF TRBJ1-1 TRBD1 TRBV13 few
TGTGCCAGTAGTATGCGGGAGACAGGCAACTACGAGCAGTACTTC CASSMRETGNYEQYF TRBJ2-7 NA TRBV19 once
TGTGCCAGCAGCATCCGGGTTCCCCGCGGGGAGACCCAGTACTTC CASSIRVPRGETQYF TRBJ2-5 NA TRBV7-2 few
TGTGCCAGTAGTGCCCCAAGGGGAGAAAGCTCCTACGAGCAGTACTTC CASSAPRGESSYEQYF TRBJ2-7 NA TRBV19 few
TGTGCCAGCAGATCAGGGCGCGACGAGCAGTACTTC CASRSGRDEQYF TRBJ2-7 NA TRBV28 NA
TGTGCCAGCAGCCAAGATGGGACTAGCGGCCGAGAGACCCAGTACTTC CASSQDGTSGRETQYF TRBJ2-5 TRBD2 TRBV4-2 few
TGTGCCAGCAGCTTCCCGGCGGGGAGTATGAACACTGAAGCTTTCTTT CASSFPAGSMNTEAFF TRBJ1-1 NA TRBV7-9 NA
TGTGCCAGCAGCTTGGAACTATACGAGCAGTACTTC CASSLELYEQYF TRBJ2-7 NA TRBV7-2 few
TGTGCCAGCAGCCAAGTAGCCGGCACCGGGGAGCTGTTTTTT CASSQVAGTGELFF TRBJ2-2 NA TRBV4-2 NA
TGCGCCAGCAGCCAAGAAGCCAGCGGGAGCTTCGAGACCCAGTACTTC CASSQEASGSFETQYF TRBJ2-5 TRBD2 TRBV4-3 NA
TGCAGTGCTAGAGTGAAGGGGTATGAGCAGTTCTTC CSARVKGYEQFF TRBJ2-1 NA TRBV20-1 NA
TGCAGTGCTAGAGATCCTTGGGGGGGCGGCGGAGAGACCCAGTACTTC CSARDPWGGGGETQYF TRBJ2-5 NA TRBV20-1 NA
TGTGCCAGCAGCCAAGCAGGAGGGGGATCTGGGGCCAACGTCCTGACTTTC CASSQAGGGSGANVLTF TRBJ2-6 NA TRBV3-1 few
TGCGCCAGCAGTTATTACCGGACGGACTCTGGAAACACCATATATTTT CASSYYRTDSGNTIYF TRBJ1-3 NA TRBV10-1 many
TGTGCCAGTAGTATACAGGGGTTACGTCAGCCCCAGCATTTT CASSIQGLRQPQHF TRBJ1-5 NA TRBV19 NA
TGTGCCAGCAGTTTTCCCCGCGTGACAGCCGCCTACGAGCAGTACTTC CASSFPRVTAAYEQYF TRBJ2-7 NA TRBV28 NA
TGTGCCAGCAGCCTAAACAGGGGGCTAGCGGGACAAAATGAGCAGTTCTTC CASSLNRGLAGQNEQFF TRBJ2-1 NA TRBV14 many
TGTGCCAGCAGCCCTGACTTAGGGGGAAATTCACCCCTCCACTTT CASSPDLGGNSPLHF TRBJ1-6 NA TRBV28 many
TGCGCCAGCAGCCAAGTCTGGACGGACTCTAACTATGGCTACACCTTC CASSQVWTDSNYGYTF TRBJ1-2 NA TRBV4-3 NA
TGTGCCAGCAGCCCAATAGGACAGGGCGGCTCACCCCTCCACTTT CASSPIGQGGSPLHF TRBJ1-6 TRBD1 TRBV3-1 many
TGTGCCAGCAGTCTCGACCCCGCGGGGGCCAAAAACATTCAGTACTTC CASSLDPAGAKNIQYF TRBJ2-4 NA TRBV6-1 many
TGTGCCCTTCAAGACGGGTCCTACGAGCAGTACTTC CALQDGSYEQYF TRBJ2-7 NA TRBV7-9 few
TGTGCCAGCAGTTTGGGTTCTACTGGGGCCAACGTCCTGACTTTC CASSLGSTGANVLTF TRBJ2-6 NA TRBV28 few
TGCGCCAGCAGCTCACCGTACAATGAGCAGTTCTTC CASSSPYNEQFF TRBJ2-1 NA TRBV5-1 medium-sized
TGTGCCAGCTCACCAAGATTGGGGGAGCTCAATGAGCAGTTCTTC CASSPRLGELNEQFF TRBJ2-1 NA TRBV18 few
TGCAGTGCCACCCAGACTAGCGGGACTTCAGATACGCAGTATTTT CSATQTSGTSDTQYF TRBJ2-3 TRBD2 TRBV20-1 NA
TGTGCCAGCAGCTTAACCCATGAGGGGACCGCTAGACCCCTCCACTTT CASSLTHEGTARPLHF TRBJ1-6 NA TRBV7-9 few
TGTGCCACCAGTGATCCGCCCCGGCAGGGTGGGCAAGAGACCCAGTACTTC CATSDPPRQGGQETQYF TRBJ2-5 NA TRBV24-1 many